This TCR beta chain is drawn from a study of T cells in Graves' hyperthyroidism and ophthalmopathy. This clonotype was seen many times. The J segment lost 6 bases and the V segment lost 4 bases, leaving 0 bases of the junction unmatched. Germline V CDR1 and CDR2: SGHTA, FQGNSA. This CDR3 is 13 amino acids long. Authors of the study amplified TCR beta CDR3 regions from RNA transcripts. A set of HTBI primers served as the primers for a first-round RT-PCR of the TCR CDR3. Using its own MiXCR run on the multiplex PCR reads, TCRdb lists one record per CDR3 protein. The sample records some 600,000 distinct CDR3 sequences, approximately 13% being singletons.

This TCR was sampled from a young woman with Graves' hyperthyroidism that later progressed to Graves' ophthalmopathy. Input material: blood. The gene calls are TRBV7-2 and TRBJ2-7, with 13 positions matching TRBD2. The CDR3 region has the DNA TGTGCCAGCAGCTGGACTAGCGGGAGCGAGCAGTACTTC. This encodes CASSWTSGSEQYF. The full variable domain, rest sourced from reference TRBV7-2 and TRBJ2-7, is GAGVSQSPSNKVTEKGKDVELRCDPISGHTALYWYRQSLGQGLEFLIYFQGNSAPDKSGLPSDRFSAERTGGSVSTLTIQRTQQEDSAVYLCASSWTSGSEQYFGPGTRLTVT.